This T cell receptor (beta chain) was captured by sequencing in a study of neurological immune-mediated disorders. This clonotype was recorded many times. Noted time point: longitudinal time-point 1 (baseline). With V trimmed by 2 bases and J by 7 bases, 6 bases remained unmatched. Germline V CDR1 and CDR2: SGHTA, FQGNSA. This CDR3 region has 15 residues. MiXCR was run by TCRdb on the 5' RACE reads, yielding one entry per CDR3 protein. The sample includes 67,000 or so distinct CDR3 sequences, roughly an eighth seen only once; the top ten take under 5.5%. The receptor comes from a female donor with HTLV-1-associated myelopathy (HAM/TSP). The specimen sequenced was PBMCs. V usage is TRBV7-2 and J usage is TRBJ2-2; 8 bases agree with TRBD1. The CDR3 spells CASSLSTGAHGELFF. CDR3 DNA sequence: TGTGCCAGCAGCTTATCGACAGGGGCCCACGGGGAGCTGTTTTTT.